The present T cell receptor (beta chain) was sequenced within a study of T cells in Graves' hyperthyroidism and ophthalmopathy. The CDR3 extends over 15 amino acids. Germline V CDR1 and CDR2: MDHEN, SYDVKM. Deletions cut 5 bases from V and 6 bases from J, with 19 bases between. Each diagnosis drew on symptoms, thyroxine, TRAb, thyroid ultrasound and orbital computed tomography findings. It was RNA transcripts that yielded the amplified TCR beta CDR3 regions. The HTBI primer set was used in a first-round RT-PCR of the TCR CDR3. TCRdb passed the multiplex PCR reads through MiXCR, listing each CDR3 protein once. Of around 620,000 distinct CDR3 sequences in the sample, 13% to 15% were seen once.

Sequencing was done on a sample of blood. This sequence joins TRBV28 and TRBJ1-1, with unresolved D. This sequence originates from a woman aged 18-35 years with Graves' ophthalmopathy. The CDR3 here is CASSPARATGAEAFF. The CDR3 DNA is TGTGCCAGCAGTCCCGCCCGGGCCACTGGCGCTGAAGCTTTCTTT.